The sequence of this TCR beta chain was determined in a study of blood T cell repertoires in COVID-19. Study at large: Acute-phase and convalescent COVID-19 samples originated in the United States, Italy and Spain. The cDNA or gDNA used as material had been derived from T cells, B-cell-depleted T cells, or PBMCs.

CDR3 length equals 15 residues. V was pared by 0 bases and J by 4 bases, with 11 bases between. CDR1 and CDR2 (germline): SGDLS, YYNGEE. Per the study methods: Scientists estimated how many nucleated cells there were by amplifying reference gene primers. Assay: immunoSEQ multiplex PCR; the TCRdb copy retains only in-frame clones and omits some. The D gene and trimming were derived from the DNA, and the V and J assignments and clone size from that table. The sample shows 95,000 to 100,000 clones, about 85% of them seen only once. The sequenced sample was peripheral blood. The chain links TRBV9 to TRBJ2-1, with D perhaps TRBD1 (5 bases). The receptor was isolated from a woman between 70 and 85 years old with active or convalescent COVID-19. CDR3 sequence reads: CASSVEQGLYNEQFF. The CDR3 coding sequence is TGTGCCAGCAGCGTAGAGCAGGGCTTGTACAATGAGCAGTTCTTC.